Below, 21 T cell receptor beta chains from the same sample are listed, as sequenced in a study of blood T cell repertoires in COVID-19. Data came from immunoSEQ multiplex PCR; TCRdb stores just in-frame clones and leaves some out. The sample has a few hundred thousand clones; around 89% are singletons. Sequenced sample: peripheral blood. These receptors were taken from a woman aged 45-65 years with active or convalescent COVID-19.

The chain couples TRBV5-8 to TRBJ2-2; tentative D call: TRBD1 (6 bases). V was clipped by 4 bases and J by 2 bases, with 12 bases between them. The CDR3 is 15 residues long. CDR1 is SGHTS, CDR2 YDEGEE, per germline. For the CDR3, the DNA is TGTGCCAGCAGCCTGGACGGGACAAACACCGGGGAGCTGTTTTTT. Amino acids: CASSLDGTNTGELFF.

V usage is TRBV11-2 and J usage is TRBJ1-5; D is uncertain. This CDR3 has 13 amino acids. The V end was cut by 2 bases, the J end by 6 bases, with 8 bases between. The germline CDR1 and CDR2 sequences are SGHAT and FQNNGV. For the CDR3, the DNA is TGTGCCAGCAGCTTAATCGCCGGTCAGCCCCAGCATTTT. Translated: CASSLIAGQPQHF.

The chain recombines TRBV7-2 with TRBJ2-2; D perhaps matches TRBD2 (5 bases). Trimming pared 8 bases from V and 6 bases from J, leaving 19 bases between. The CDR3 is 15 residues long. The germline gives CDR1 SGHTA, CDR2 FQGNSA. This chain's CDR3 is CASVLMGNGAGELFF. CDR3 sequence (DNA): TGTGCCAGCGTTTTGATGGGAAACGGGGCCGGGGAGCTGTTTTTT.

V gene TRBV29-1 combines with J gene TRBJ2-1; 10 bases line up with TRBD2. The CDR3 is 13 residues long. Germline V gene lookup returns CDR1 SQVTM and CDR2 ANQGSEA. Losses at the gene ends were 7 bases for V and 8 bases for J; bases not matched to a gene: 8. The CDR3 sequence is CSGGLARGHEQFF. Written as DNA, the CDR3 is TGCAGCGGGGGACTAGCGAGGGGCCATGAGCAGTTCTTC.

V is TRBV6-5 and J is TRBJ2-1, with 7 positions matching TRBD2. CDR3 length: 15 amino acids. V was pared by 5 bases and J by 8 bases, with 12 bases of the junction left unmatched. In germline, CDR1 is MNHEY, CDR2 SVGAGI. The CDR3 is CASSPRRLAGYEQFF. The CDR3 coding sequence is TGTGCCAGCAGTCCCAGGAGACTAGCAGGTTATGAGCAGTTCTTC.

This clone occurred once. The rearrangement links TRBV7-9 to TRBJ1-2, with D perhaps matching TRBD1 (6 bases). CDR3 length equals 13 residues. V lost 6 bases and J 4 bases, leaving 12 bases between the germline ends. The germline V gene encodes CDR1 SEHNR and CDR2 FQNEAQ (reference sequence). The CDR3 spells CASSTEDSYGYTF. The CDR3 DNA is TGTGCCAGCAGTACAGAGGACAGCTATGGCTACACCTTC.

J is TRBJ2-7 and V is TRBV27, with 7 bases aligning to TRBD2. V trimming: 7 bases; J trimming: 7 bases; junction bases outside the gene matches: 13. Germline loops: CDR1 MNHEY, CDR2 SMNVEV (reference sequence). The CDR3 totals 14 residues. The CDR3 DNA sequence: TGTGCCAGCACGCAAGGGAGGGGCGCGGGGGAGCAGTACTTC. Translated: CASTQGRGAGEQYF.

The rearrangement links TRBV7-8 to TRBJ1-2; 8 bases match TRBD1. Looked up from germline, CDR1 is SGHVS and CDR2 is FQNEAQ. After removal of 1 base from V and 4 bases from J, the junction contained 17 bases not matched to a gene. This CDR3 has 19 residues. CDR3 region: CASSLGPAAGGDSPYGYTF. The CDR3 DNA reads TGTGCCAGCAGCTTAGGGCCGGCGGCAGGGGGCGATTCGCCCTATGGCTACACCTTC.

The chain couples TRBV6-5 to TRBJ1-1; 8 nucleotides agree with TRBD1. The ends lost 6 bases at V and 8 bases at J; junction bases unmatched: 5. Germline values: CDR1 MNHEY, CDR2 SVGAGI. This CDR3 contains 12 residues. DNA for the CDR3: TGTGCCAGCAGGTTCCGGGACAGGGAAGCTTTCTTT. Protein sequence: CASRFRDREAFF.

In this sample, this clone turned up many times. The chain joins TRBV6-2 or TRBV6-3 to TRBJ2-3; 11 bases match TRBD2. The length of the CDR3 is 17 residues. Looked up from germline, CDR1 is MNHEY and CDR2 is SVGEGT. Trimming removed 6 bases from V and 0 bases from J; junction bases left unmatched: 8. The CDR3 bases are TGTGCCAGCAGCCGCATGACTAGCGGGACTAGCACAGATACGCAGTATTTT. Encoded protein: CASSRMTSGTSTDTQYF.

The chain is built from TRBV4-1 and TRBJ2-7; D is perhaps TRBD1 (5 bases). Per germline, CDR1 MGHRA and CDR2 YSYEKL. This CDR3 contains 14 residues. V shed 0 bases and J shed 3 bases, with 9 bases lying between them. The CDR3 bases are TGCGCCAGCAGCCAAGAGGTAACAGGCTACGAGCAGTACTTC. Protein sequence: CASSQEVTGYEQYF.

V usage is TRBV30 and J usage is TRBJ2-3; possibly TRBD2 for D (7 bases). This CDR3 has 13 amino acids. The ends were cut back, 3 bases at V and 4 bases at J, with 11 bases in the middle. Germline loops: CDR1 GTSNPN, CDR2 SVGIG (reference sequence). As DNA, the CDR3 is TGTGCCTGGAGCGGGGGGCCTCCAGATACGCAGTATTTT. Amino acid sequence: CAWSGGPPDTQYF.

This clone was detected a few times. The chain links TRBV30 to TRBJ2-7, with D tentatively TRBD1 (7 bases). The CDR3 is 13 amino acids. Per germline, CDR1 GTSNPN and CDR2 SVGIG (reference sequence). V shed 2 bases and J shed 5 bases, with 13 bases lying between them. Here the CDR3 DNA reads TGTGCCTGGAGTACGACAGGGAGGAACGAGCAGTACTTC. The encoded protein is CAWSTTGRNEQYF.

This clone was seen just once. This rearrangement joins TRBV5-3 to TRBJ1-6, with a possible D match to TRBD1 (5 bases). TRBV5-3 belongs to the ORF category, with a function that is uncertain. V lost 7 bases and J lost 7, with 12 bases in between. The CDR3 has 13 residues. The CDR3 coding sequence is TGTGCCAGACGGATAAGGGGAAATTCACCCCTCCACTTT. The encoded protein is CARRIRGNSPLHF.

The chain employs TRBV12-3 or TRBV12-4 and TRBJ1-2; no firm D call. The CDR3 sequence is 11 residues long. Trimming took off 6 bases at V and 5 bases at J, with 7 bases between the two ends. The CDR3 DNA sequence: TGTGCCAGCAGCGCAGGTTATGGCTACACCTTC. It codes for CASSAGYGYTF.

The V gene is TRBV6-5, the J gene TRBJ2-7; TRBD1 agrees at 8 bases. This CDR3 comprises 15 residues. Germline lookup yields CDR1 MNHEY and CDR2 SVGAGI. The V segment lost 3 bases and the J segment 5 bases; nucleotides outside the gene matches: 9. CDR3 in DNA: TGTGCCAGCAGTTATCAGGGGGCGAGTTTTGACGAGCAGTACTTC. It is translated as CASSYQGASFDEQYF.

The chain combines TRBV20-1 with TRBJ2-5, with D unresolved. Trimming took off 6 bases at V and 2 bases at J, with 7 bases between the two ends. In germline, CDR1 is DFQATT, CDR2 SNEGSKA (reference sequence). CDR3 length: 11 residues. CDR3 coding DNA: TGCAGTGCCATAGTACAAGAGACCCAGTACTTC. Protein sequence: CSAIVQETQYF.

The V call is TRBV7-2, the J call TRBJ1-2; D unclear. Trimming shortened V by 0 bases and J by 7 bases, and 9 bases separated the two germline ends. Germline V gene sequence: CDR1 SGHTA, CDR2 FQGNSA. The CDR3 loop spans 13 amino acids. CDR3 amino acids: CASSLAIDAGYTF. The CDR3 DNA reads TGTGCCAGCAGCTTAGCGATAGATGCTGGCTACACCTTC.

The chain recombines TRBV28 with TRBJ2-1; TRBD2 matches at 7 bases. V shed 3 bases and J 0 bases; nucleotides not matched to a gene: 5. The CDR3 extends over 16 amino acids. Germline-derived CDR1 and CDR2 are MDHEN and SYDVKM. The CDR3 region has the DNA TGTGCCAGCAGTTTGGGAGGGTTCCGCTCCTACAATGAGCAGTTCTTC. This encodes CASSLGGFRSYNEQFF.

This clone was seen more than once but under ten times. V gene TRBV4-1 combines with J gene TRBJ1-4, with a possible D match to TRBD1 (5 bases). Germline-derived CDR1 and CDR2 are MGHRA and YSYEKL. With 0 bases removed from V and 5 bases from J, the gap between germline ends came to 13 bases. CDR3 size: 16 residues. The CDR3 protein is CASSQEVGRTNEKLFF. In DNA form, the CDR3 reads TGCGCCAGCAGCCAAGAGGTGGGGCGGACGAATGAAAAACTGTTTTTT.

The CDR3 reads CASTPQVNSPLHF. The CDR3 nucleotides are TGTGCCAGCACCCCACAGGTTAATTCACCCCTCCACTTT. The chain carries TRBV6-5 and TRBJ1-6; D may be TRBD1 (5 bases). The CDR3 length is 13 residues. Germline CDR1 MNHEY, CDR2 SVGAGI. The ends were cut back, 7 bases at V and 6 bases at J, with 10 bases in the middle.